One sample yielded the 8 T cell receptor beta chains listed below, sequenced in a study of T cells in Graves' hyperthyroidism and ophthalmopathy. Regions amplified from RNA transcripts were the TCR beta CDR3 regions. HTBI primers were used for first-round RT-PCR of the TCR CDR3. A single record per CDR3 protein comes from TCRdb applying MiXCR to the multiplex PCR reads. Altogether more than 550,000 distinct CDR3 sequences are present, around a sixth being singletons, with the ten largest covering roughly a sixth. Sequenced: blood. Receptors originate from a man in his forties or fifties with Graves' hyperthyroidism.

A remark on this clonotype: This clone may be a read error of a much larger clone one base away. The CDR3 bases are TGTGCCAGCAGCCCAGGGGATGGGGAGAACACTCAAGCTTTCTTT. Protein sequence: CASSPGDGENTQAFF. V is TRBV11-3 and J is TRBJ1-1; a weak D match, TRBD1 (6 bases). The CDR3 totals 15 residues. CDR1 is SGHNT and CDR2 is YENEEA in the germline V gene.

In nucleotides, the CDR3 is TGTGCCAGCAGCTTGGCCCAGGACAGGGGCTACTATGGCTACACCTTC. Amino acids: CASSLAQDRGYYGYTF. The chain joins TRBV7-6 to TRBJ1-2, with 9 nucleotides matching TRBD1. Germline values: CDR1 SGHVS, CDR2 FNYEAQ. V lost 3 bases and J lost 3; bases outside the gene matches: 8. The CDR3 totals 16 residues.

With regard to this clonotype: This could be a read error, since a much larger clone is one nucleotide away. This chain links TRBV5-5 with TRBJ2-7; D is unclear. The CDR3 extends over 13 amino acids. CDR1 is SGHKS, CDR2 YYEKEE, per germline (reference sequence). CDR3 nucleotides: TGTGCCAGCAGCTTGGTTAGCACCTACGGGCAGTACTTC. Residues: CASSLVSTYGQYF. The entire variable domain, with the rest obtained from reference TRBV5-5 and TRBJ2-7, is as follows: DAGVTQSPTHLIKTRGQQVTLRCSPISGHKSVSWYQQVLGQGPQFIFQYYEKEERGRGNFPDRFSARQFPNYSSELNVNALLLGDSALYLCASSLVSTYGQYFGPGTRLTVT.

This clonotype was detected only once. Possible read error: a much larger clone is one base away. CDR3: CATSKGTVYDQYF. The DNA for the CDR3 is TGTGCCACAAGTAAGGGTACTGTTTACGATCAGTACTTC. This chain uses TRBV30 with TRBJ2-7; D gene uncertain. The CDR3 totals 13 residues. Per the germline V gene, CDR1 is GTSNPN and CDR2 is SVGIG (reference sequence).

The chain carries TRBV3-1 and TRBJ2-6, with D perhaps TRBD1 or TRBD2 (6 bases each). Between the trimmed V and J ends, which lost 0 bases and 5 bases, there was a span of 11 bases. This CDR3 spans 16 amino acids. The germline V gene has CDR1 LGHDT and CDR2 YNNKEL (reference sequence). The CDR3 region has the DNA TGTGCCAGCAGCCAAGAGTTGGGGGGCTGGGCCAACGTCCTGACTTTC. It translates to CASSQELGGWANVLTF.

The gene calls are TRBV27 and TRBJ1-5; D gene unclear. This CDR3 comprises 15 residues. V was clipped by 4 bases and J by 0 bases, with 10 bases between them. Per germline, CDR1 MNHEY and CDR2 SMNVEV (reference sequence). The CDR3 region is CASSSAVNSNQPQHF. DNA of the CDR3: TGTGCCAGCAGTTCTGCGGTTAATAGCAATCAGCCCCAGCATTTT.

V usage is TRBV27 and J usage is TRBJ2-7, with D perhaps TRBD2 (7 bases). Trimming removed 4 bases at V and 6 bases at J, with 13 bases between. The CDR3 contains 13 residues. Per germline, CDR1 MNHEY and CDR2 SMNVEV (reference sequence). CDR3 DNA: TGTGCCAGCAGTTCGTCGGGGGGCGCCGAGCAGTACTTC. Protein sequence: CASSSSGGAEQYF.

The V gene is TRBV7-9, the J gene TRBJ1-3; D gene ambiguous. Trimming took off 4 bases at V and 0 bases at J, with 13 bases between the two ends. CDR1 and CDR2 from the germline V gene are SEHNR and FQNEAQ (reference sequence). The CDR3 spans 16 residues. CDR3 region: CASSSRTADSGNTIYF. CDR3 bases: TGTGCCAGCAGCTCTCGGACGGCCGACTCTGGAAACACCATATATTTT.